This TCR beta chain was recovered during a study of T cell responses to AZD1222 COVID-19 vaccine. Across the study: The study pooled second doses at about 4 or about 12 weeks. The study's findings and limits: Spike-specific TCR breadth and depth both grew after two AZD1222 doses. The reported proportion of spike-specific TCRs targeting unmutated variant regions was nearly half. Dominant CD4 TCR responses targeted spike regions 160-218 and 743-854.

Assay: immunoSEQ multiplex PCR; the TCRdb copy retains only in-frame clones and omits some. The repertoire holds over 110,000 clones, with 85% to 95% as singletons. With regard to this clone: The antigen is unknown.

J lost 4 bases, V lost 6 bases, and 2 bases had no gene match. The CDR3 consists of 13 residues. Looked up from germline, CDR1 is MNHEY and CDR2 is SMNVEV (reference sequence). This receptor was taken from an adult in good health. The chain joins TRBV27 to TRBJ2-7; 11 bases agree with TRBD2. This specimen was peripheral blood, taken on day 0 of AZD1222 vaccination. CDR3 loop: CASSGTSGYEQYF. CDR3 coding DNA: TGTGCCAGCAGCGGGACTAGCGGTTACGAGCAGTACTTC.